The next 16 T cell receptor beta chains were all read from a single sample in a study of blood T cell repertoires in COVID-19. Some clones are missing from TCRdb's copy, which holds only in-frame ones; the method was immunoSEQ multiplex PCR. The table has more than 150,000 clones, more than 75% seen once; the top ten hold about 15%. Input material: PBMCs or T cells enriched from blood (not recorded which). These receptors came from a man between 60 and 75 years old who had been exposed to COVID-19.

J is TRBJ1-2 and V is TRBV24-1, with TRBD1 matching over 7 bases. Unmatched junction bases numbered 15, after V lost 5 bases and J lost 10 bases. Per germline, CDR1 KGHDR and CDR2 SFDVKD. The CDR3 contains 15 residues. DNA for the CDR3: TGTGCCACCAGTGGCTACCCGGAGGGGCAGGGGGTCTACACCTTC. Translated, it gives CATSGYPEGQGVYTF.

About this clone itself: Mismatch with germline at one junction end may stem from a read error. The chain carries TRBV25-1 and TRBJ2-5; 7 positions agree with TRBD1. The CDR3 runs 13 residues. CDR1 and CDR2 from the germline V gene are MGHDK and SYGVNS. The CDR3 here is CASSGGPDRAEDF. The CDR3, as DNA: TGTGCCAGCAGTGGGGGCCCCGACAGGGCTGAGGACTTC.

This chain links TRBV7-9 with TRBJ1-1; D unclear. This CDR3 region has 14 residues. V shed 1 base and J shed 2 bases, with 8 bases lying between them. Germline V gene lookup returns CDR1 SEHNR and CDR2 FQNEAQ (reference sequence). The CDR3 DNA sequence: TGTGCCAGCAGCTTAGTCGCACTAAACACTGAAGCTTTCTTT. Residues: CASSLVALNTEAFF. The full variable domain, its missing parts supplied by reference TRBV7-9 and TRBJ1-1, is DTGVSQNPRHKITKRGQNVTFRCDPISEHNRLYWYRQTLGQGPEFLTYFQNEAQLEKSRLLSDRFSAERPKGSFSTLEIQRTEQGDSAMYLCASSLVALNTEAFFGQGTRLTVV.

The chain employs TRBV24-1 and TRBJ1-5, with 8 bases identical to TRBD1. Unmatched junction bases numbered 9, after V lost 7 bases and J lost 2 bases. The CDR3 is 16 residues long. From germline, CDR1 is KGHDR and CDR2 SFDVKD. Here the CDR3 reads CATSHGQGVGNQPQHF. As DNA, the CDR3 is TGTGCCACCAGCCACGGACAGGGAGTAGGCAATCAGCCCCAGCATTTT.

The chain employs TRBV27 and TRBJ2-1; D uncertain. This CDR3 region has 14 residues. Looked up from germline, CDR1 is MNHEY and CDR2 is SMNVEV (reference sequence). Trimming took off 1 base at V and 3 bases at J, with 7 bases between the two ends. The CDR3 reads CASSLYVNYNEQFF. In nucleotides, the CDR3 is TGTGCCAGCAGTTTATATGTCAACTACAATGAGCAGTTCTTC.

CDR3 protein: CAISDLGGRASNEQFF. DNA for the CDR3: TGTGCCATCAGTGATTTGGGCGGGAGGGCCAGTAATGAGCAGTTCTTC. The genes are TRBV10-3 and TRBJ2-1, with 9 bases that match TRBD2. This CDR3 has 16 residues. V shed 3 bases, J shed 7 bases, and the junction held 10 bases outside the gene matches. Per the germline V gene, CDR1 is ENHRY and CDR2 is SYGVKD.

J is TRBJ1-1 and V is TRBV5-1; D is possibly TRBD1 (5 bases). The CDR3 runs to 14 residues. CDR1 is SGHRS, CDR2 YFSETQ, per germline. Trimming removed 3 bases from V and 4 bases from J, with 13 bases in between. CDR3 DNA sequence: TGCGCCAGCAGCTCAGGGTACAGAAGCACTGAAGCTTTCTTT. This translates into CASSSGYRSTEAFF.

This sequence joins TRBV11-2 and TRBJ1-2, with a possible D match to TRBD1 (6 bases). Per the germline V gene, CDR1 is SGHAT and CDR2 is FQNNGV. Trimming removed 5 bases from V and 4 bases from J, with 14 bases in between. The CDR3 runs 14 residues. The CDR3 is CASSASVGGYGYTF. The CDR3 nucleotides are TGTGCCAGCAGCGCCTCGGTAGGGGGCTATGGCTACACCTTC.

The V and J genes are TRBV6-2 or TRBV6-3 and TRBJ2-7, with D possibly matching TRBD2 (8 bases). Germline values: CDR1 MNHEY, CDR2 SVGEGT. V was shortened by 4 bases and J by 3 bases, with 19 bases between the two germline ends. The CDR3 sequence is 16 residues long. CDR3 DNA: TGTGCCAGCAGTTCTGGACTAGCAGGGGGGCACTACGAGCAGTACTTC. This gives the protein CASSSGLAGGHYEQYF.

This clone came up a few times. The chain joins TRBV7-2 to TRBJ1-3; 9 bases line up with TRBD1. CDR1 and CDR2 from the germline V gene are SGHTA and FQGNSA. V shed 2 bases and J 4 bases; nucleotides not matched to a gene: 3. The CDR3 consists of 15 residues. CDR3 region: CASSLRGQGGNTIYF. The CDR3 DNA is TGTGCCAGCAGCTTAAGGGGACAGGGAGGAAACACCATATATTTT.

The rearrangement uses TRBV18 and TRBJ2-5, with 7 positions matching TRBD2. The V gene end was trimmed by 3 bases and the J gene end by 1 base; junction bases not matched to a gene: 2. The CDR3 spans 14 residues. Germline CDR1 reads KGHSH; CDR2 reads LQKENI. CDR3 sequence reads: CASSPRTSQETQYF. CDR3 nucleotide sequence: TGTGCCAGCTCACCTCGGACTAGCCAAGAGACCCAGTACTTC.

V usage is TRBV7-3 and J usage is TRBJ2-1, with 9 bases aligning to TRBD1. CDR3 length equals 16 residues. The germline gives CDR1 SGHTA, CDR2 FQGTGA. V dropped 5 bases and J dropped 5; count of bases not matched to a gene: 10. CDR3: CASSQHPGQGDNEQFF. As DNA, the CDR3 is TGTGCCAGCAGCCAACACCCGGGACAGGGAGACAATGAGCAGTTCTTC.

CDR3 sequence reads: CAISGQTQETQYF. The CDR3 DNA reads as TGTGCCATCAGCGGACAGACACAAGAGACCCAGTACTTC. This rearrangement joins TRBV10-3 to TRBJ2-5; the D gene is possibly TRBD1 (6 bases). Germline CDR1 ENHRY, CDR2 SYGVKD. This CDR3 is built from 13 residues. Trimming stripped 6 bases from V and 2 bases from J, with 10 bases between.

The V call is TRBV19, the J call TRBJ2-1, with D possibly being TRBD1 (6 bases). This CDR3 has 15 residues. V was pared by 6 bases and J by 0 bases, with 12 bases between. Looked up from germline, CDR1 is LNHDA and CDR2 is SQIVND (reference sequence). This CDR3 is CASRLGQSSYNEQFF. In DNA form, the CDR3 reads TGTGCCAGTAGACTCGGACAGAGCTCCTACAATGAGCAGTTCTTC.

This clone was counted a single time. CDR3 sequence: CASSQVSQTGRYEQYF. In nucleotides, the CDR3 is TGTGCCAGCAGCCAAGTTAGTCAGACAGGGAGGTACGAGCAGTACTTC. The V and J genes are TRBV14 and TRBJ2-7; D may be TRBD1 (7 bases). This CDR3 has 16 residues. Germline-derived CDR1 and CDR2 are SGHDN and FVKESK. V shed 1 base and J shed 4 bases, with 17 bases lying between them.

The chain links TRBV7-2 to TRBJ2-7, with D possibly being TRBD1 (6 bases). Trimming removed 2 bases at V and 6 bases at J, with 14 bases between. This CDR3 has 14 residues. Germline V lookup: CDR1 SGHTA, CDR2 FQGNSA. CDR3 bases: TGTGCCAGCAGCTTAAACAGGGATAAAGGCGAGCAGTACTTC. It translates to CASSLNRDKGEQYF.